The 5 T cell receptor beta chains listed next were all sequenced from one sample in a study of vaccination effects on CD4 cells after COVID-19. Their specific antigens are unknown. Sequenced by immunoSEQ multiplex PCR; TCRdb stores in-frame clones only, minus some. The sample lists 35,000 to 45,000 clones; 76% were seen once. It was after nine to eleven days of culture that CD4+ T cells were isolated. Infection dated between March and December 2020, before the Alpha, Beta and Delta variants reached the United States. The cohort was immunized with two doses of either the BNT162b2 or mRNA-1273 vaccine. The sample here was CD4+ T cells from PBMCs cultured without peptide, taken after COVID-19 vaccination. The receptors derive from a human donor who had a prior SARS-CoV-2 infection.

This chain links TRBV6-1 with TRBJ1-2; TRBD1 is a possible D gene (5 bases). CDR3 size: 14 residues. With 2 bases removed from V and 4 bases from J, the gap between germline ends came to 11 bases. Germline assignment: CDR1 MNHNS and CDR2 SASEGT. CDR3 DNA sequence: TGTGCCAGCAGTGAATATCGGGGGGGCTATGGCTACACCTTC. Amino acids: CASSEYRGGYGYTF.

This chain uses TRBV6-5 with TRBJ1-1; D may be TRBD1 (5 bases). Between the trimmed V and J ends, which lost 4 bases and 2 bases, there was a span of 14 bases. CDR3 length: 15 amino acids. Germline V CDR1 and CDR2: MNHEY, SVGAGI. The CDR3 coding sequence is TGTGCCAGCAGTTCCGACAGAGTACGAAACACTGAAGCTTTCTTT. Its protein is CASSSDRVRNTEAFF.

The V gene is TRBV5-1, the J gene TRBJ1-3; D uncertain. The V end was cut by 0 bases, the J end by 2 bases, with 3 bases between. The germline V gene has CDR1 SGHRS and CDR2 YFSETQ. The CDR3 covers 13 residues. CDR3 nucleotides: TGCGCCAGCAGCTTGGCCCCTGGAAACACCATATATTTT. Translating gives CASSLAPGNTIYF.

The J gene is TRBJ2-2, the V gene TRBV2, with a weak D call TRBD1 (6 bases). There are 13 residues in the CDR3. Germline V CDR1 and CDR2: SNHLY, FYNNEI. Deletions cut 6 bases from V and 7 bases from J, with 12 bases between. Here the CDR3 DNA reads TGTGCCAGCAGCAAACAGGGCGTCGGGGAGCTGTTTTTT. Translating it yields CASSKQGVGELFF.

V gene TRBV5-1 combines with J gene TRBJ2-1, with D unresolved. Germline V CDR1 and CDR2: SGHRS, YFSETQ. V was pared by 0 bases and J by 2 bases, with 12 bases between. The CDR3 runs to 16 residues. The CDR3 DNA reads TGCGCCAGCAGCTTGGACCCGAATAATGCCTACAATGAGCAGTTCTTC. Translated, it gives CASSLDPNNAYNEQFF.